Following are 14 T cell receptor beta chains from one sample sequenced in a study of CD8 T cells in Susac syndrome. The RNA, about 0.45 to 1 ug, was put through reverse transcription using random hexamers. TCRdb recomputed calls from the immunoSEQ multiplex PCR reads with MiXCR, one row per CDR3 protein. The sample holds about 200,000 distinct CDR3 sequences; roughly 91% are singletons and the top ten take roughly 0.087%. The sample consisted of CD4+ T cells from PBMCs. Receptor source: a human donor with Susac syndrome.

The chain uses TRBV5-4 and TRBJ1-4, with TRBD1 matching over 7 bases. Per germline, CDR1 SGHNT and CDR2 YYREEE (reference sequence). This CDR3 is built from 14 residues. J lost 7 bases, V lost 2 bases, and 5 bases had no gene match. DNA for the CDR3: TGTGCCAGCAGCTTACAGGGGTTTAGTGAAAAACTGTTTTTT. This sequence encodes CASSLQGFSEKLFF.

The V call is TRBV20-1, the J call TRBJ2-7; D perhaps matches TRBD1 (6 bases). This CDR3 contains 14 residues. Trimming shortened V by 1 base and J by 1 base, and 11 bases separated the two germline ends. Germline V gene sequence: CDR1 DFQATT, CDR2 SNEGSKA (reference sequence). The CDR3 region has the DNA TGCAGTGCTAGAGCAAGAACAGGGTCCTACGAGCAGTACTTC. Translated: CSARARTGSYEQYF.

The genes are TRBV9 and TRBJ1-6; 7 bases match TRBD1. With 2 bases clipped from V and 11 bases from J, the junction kept 7 bases outside the gene matches. Per germline, CDR1 SGDLS and CDR2 YYNGEE. This CDR3 region has 14 residues. The CDR3 loop is CASSVRQGVTPLHF. CDR3 DNA: TGTGCCAGCAGCGTCCGACAGGGAGTTACACCCCTCCACTTT.

The chain has TRBV5-1 and TRBJ2-5; TRBD2 agrees at 9 bases. J was trimmed by 2 bases and V by 0 bases; bases with no gene match: 11. CDR1 is SGHRS and CDR2 is YFSETQ in the germline V gene. The CDR3 covers 18 residues. The CDR3 bases are TGCGCCAGCAGCTTGGTGGCTAGCGGGGCTCTCACTCAAGAGACCCAGTACTTC. Encoded protein: CASSLVASGALTQETQYF.

The count of this clonotype is one. One base away lies a much larger clone, so this may be a sequencing read error. This chain uses TRBV3-1 with TRBJ1-5; D might be TRBD1 (5 bases). Germline loops: CDR1 LGHDT, CDR2 YNNKEL (reference sequence). The CDR3 contains 13 residues. Here the CDR3 reads CASSPDSNQPQQF. Written as DNA, the CDR3 is TGTGCCAGCAGCCCCGACAGCAATCAGCCCCAGCAGTTT.

CDR3 loop: CASSDRIANTEAFF. The DNA for the CDR3 is TGTGCCAGCAGTGATCGGATAGCGAACACTGAAGCTTTCTTT. The V call is TRBV2, the J call TRBJ1-1; D remains ambiguous. This CDR3 is built from 14 residues. V gave up 3 bases and J gave up 1 base, with 9 bases separating them. Germline assignment: CDR1 SNHLY and CDR2 FYNNEI.

This chain joins TRBV20-1 and TRBJ2-1; D ambiguous. Trimming cost V 6 bases and J 3 bases, with 18 bases left between them. Germline CDR1 reads DFQATT; CDR2 reads SNEGSKA (reference sequence). The CDR3 loop spans 15 amino acids. DNA for the CDR3: TGCAGTGCCCGAAAGGTGGCGGACGTCTACAATGAGCAGTTCTTC. It translates to CSARKVADVYNEQFF.

The genes are TRBV7-9 and TRBJ2-5, with 7 bases aligning to TRBD2. The CDR3 is made up of 15 amino acids. With V trimmed by 1 base and J by 6 bases, 8 bases remained unmatched. Looked up from germline, CDR1 is SEHNR and CDR2 is FQNEAQ (reference sequence). The CDR3 here is CASSLGRERGKTQYF. CDR3 nucleotide sequence: TGTGCCAGCAGCTTAGGGCGGGAGCGTGGTAAGACCCAGTACTTC.

The chain is built from TRBV6-2 or TRBV6-3 and TRBJ2-7, with 7 bases lining up with TRBD1. CDR3 size: 13 residues. The V and J ends lost 7 bases and 0 bases, in that order; junction bases with no gene match: 3. CDR1 and CDR2 (germline): MNHEY, SVGEGT. The CDR3 region is CASKGTDSYEQYF. CDR3 DNA: TGTGCCAGCAAGGGGACAGACTCCTACGAGCAGTACTTC.

J is TRBJ2-7 and V is TRBV20-1; weak D call: TRBD2 (6 bases). The germline CDR1 and CDR2 sequences are DFQATT and SNEGSKA (reference sequence). Trimming shortened V by 7 bases and J by 3 bases, and 13 bases separated the two germline ends. The CDR3 has 12 amino acids. CDR3 in amino acids: CSVTTGDYEQYF. CDR3 in DNA: TGCAGTGTAACGACGGGGGACTACGAGCAGTACTTC.

This chain uses TRBV29-1 with TRBJ2-1; D may be TRBD1 (5 bases). V lost 3 bases and J 8 bases, leaving 14 bases between the germline ends. The germline CDR1 and CDR2 sequences are SQVTM and ANQGSEA. There are 13 residues in the CDR3. As DNA, the CDR3 is TGCAGCGTTGACAGGGTAGCCCGACATGAGCAGTTCTTC. This codes for CSVDRVARHEQFF.

DNA of the CDR3: TGCAGTGCTAGGTCGACGGGGCAGGGTAACACTGAAGCTTTCTTT. Amino acid sequence: CSARSTGQGNTEAFF. This chain links TRBV20-1 with TRBJ1-1, with D tentatively TRBD1 (5 bases). Germline CDR1 is DFQATT and CDR2 is SNEGSKA (reference sequence). V was clipped by 3 bases and J by 2 bases, with 16 bases between them. The CDR3 consists of 15 residues.

This chain uses TRBV4-1 with TRBJ2-4, with a tentative D call TRBD1 (6 bases). The V end was cut by 2 bases, the J end by 9 bases, with 17 bases between. From germline, CDR1 is MGHRA and CDR2 YSYEKL. The CDR3 extends over 15 amino acids. The CDR3 nucleotides read TGCGCCAGCAGCCAAACTTCACAGGGCTCAGCCATTCAGTACTTC. Protein: CASSQTSQGSAIQYF.

The gene calls are TRBV5-1 and TRBJ2-1; 8 bases align to TRBD2. The CDR3 spans 17 residues. From germline, CDR1 is SGHRS and CDR2 YFSETQ. J was trimmed by 0 bases and V by 0 bases; bases with no gene match: 5. Here the CDR3 DNA reads TGCGCCAGCAGCTTGGTTCAGCGGGGGAGCTCCTACAATGAGCAGTTCTTC. This sequence encodes CASSLVQRGSSYNEQFF.